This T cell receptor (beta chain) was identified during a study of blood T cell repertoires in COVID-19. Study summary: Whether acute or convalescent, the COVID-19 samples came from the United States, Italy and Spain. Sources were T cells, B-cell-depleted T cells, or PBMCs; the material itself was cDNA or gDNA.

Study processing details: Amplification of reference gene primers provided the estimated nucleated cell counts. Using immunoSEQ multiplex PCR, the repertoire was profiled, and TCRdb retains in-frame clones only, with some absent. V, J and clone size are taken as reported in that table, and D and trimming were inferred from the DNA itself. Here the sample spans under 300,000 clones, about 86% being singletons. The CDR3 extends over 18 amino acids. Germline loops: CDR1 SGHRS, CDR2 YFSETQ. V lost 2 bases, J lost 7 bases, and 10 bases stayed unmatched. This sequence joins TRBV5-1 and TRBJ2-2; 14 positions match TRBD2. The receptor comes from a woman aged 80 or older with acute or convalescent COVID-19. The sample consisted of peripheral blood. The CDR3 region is CASSFSGTSGGWSGELFF. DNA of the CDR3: TGCGCCAGCAGCTTTTCCGGGACTAGCGGGGGATGGAGCGGGGAGCTGTTTTTT.